The source of this T cell receptor beta chain is a study of Tregs in tolerant kidney transplant recipients. Whole-study results and caveats: Validation in larger populations is needed because few patients were studied.

The CDR3 sequence is 16 residues long. The V gene's germline CDR1 is SGHRS and CDR2 YFSETQ. Trimming removed 4 bases at V and 2 bases at J, with 15 bases between. About this clone: Its target is unknown.

The repertoire was sequenced with immunoSEQ multiplex PCR; TCRdb's copy has only in-frame clones and lacks some. Of more than 95,000 clones in the sample, roughly 92% were seen once. Sequenced sample: CD4+ T cells from blood. This chain joins TRBV5-1 and TRBJ2-2; TRBD2 is a possible D gene (5 bases). The TCR was taken from a human donor in good health. CDR3 sequence (DNA): TGCGCCAGCAGCCTCCTTAGCGTTGCTAACACCGGGGAGCTGTTTTTT. Protein product: CASSLLSVANTGELFF.